Each of the 16 T cell receptor beta chains below was sequenced from the same sample in a study of blood T cell repertoires in COVID-19. Produced via immunoSEQ multiplex PCR; TCRdb's table is partial and in-frame only. This sample yields around 260,000 clones, of which around 87% are seen a single time; approximately 2.2% belongs to the top ten. Sequencing was performed on peripheral blood. The receptors come from a woman in her 50s with acute or convalescent COVID-19.

This clone was seen only once. This chain joins TRBV5-4 and TRBJ2-7, with TRBD2 matching over 10 bases. Germline loops: CDR1 SGHNT, CDR2 YYREEE (reference sequence). The CDR3 loop spans 15 amino acids. Trimming cost V 4 bases and J 4 bases; bases outside gene matches: 8. This CDR3 is CASSPPTSGSYEQYF. CDR3 sequence (DNA): TGTGCCAGCAGCCCTCCGACTAGCGGGTCGTACGAGCAGTACTTC.

The CDR3 region has the DNA TGTGCCAGCAGTTCTCCGTCTAGCGGGAAGTCAGATACGCAGTATTTT. Amino acids: CASSSPSSGKSDTQYF. The chain joins TRBV28 to TRBJ2-3; 9 bases fit TRBD2. CDR3 size: 16 residues. Germline loops: CDR1 MDHEN, CDR2 SYDVKM. V gave up 4 bases and J gave up 4 bases; unmatched junction bases: 9.

The gene calls are TRBV6-5 and TRBJ1-4; possible D gene TRBD1, 6 bases. Germline CDR1 reads MNHEY; CDR2 reads SVGAGI. The length of the CDR3 is 14 residues. V dropped 7 bases and J dropped 2 bases, with 11 bases sitting between them. The CDR3: CASTFGQTNEKLFF. The CDR3 DNA is TGTGCCAGCACCTTCGGACAGACTAATGAAAAACTGTTTTTT.

This rearrangement joins TRBV28 to TRBJ1-1; 9 positions agree with TRBD1. Trimming took 2 bases from V and 1 from J; bases not matched to a gene: 8. Germline loops: CDR1 MDHEN, CDR2 SYDVKM. The CDR3 length is 17 residues. This CDR3 is CASSLGTGFRGNTEAFF. The CDR3 nucleotides are TGTGCCAGCAGTTTAGGGACAGGGTTTAGGGGGAACACTGAAGCTTTCTTT.

This CDR3 reads CAISESAGYDGYTF. Here the CDR3 DNA reads TGTGCCATCAGTGAGTCAGCGGGGTATGATGGCTACACCTTC. The J gene is TRBJ1-2, the V gene TRBV10-3; D gene uncertain. Germline V CDR1 and CDR2: ENHRY, SYGVKD. The CDR3 is 14 amino acids. V was clipped by 0 bases and J by 6 bases, with 11 bases between them.

This clone was seen more than once but under ten times. The chain carries TRBV7-2 and TRBJ2-7, with 10 bases matching TRBD1. The V and J ends lost 5 bases and 4 bases, in that order; junction bases with no gene match: 8. The germline gives CDR1 SGHTA, CDR2 FQGNSA. The CDR3 has 15 residues. CDR3 DNA: TGTGCCAGCAGCAAGCCCCGGGACAGGGGATACGAGCAGTACTTC. It translates to CASSKPRDRGYEQYF.

The count of this clone is one. The chain combines TRBV2 with TRBJ2-2, with 8 positions matching TRBD2. Germline V lookup: CDR1 SNHLY, CDR2 FYNNEI. J was trimmed by 5 bases and V by 8 bases; bases with no gene match: 7. This CDR3 has 14 amino acids. The CDR3 reads CASSRGGFTGELFF. In nucleotides, the CDR3 is TGTGCCAGCTCCCGGGGGGGCTTTACCGGGGAGCTGTTTTTT. The full variable domain, completed using reference TRBV2 and TRBJ2-2, is EPEVTQTPSHQVTQMGQEVILRCVPISNHLYFYWYRQILGQKVEFLVSFYNNEISEKSEIFDDQFSVERPDGSNFTLKIRSTKLEDSAMYFCASSRGGFTGELFFGEGSRLTVL.

The J gene is TRBJ1-1, the V gene TRBV3-1 (or the pseudogene TRBV3-2); TRBD1 agrees at 9 bases. Losses at the gene ends were 2 bases for V and 8 bases for J; bases not matched to a gene: 3. This CDR3 spans 13 amino acids. Germline V CDR1 and CDR2: LGHDT, YNNKEL (reference sequence). CDR3 loop: CASSQLGTGEAFF. The DNA for the CDR3 is TGTGCCAGCAGCCAACTAGGGACAGGGGAAGCTTTCTTT.

CDR3 sequence reads: CAQEESTDTQYF. The CDR3 nucleotides are TGTGCCCAAGAGGAGAGCACAGATACGCAGTATTTT. The chain couples TRBV7-2 to TRBJ2-3; D is unresolved. V dropped 11 bases and J dropped 0 bases, with 9 bases sitting between them. The CDR3 is 12 amino acids. Germline CDR1 is SGHTA and CDR2 is FQGNSA.

V gene TRBV5-5 combines with J gene TRBJ1-3; D is perhaps TRBD1 (6 bases). V lost 4 bases, J lost 0 bases, and 14 bases lay in between. The CDR3 extends over 16 amino acids. Germline V gene lookup returns CDR1 SGHKS and CDR2 YYEKEE (reference sequence). CDR3 nucleotides: TGTGCCAGCAGCGCCCAGGGGATCTTCTCTGGAAACACCATATATTTT. Protein sequence: CASSAQGIFSGNTIYF.

J is TRBJ2-5 and V is TRBV7-2; D unresolved. Germline-derived CDR1 and CDR2 are SGHTA and FQGNSA. Trimming took off 3 bases at V and 5 bases at J, with 7 bases between the two ends. The CDR3 contains 12 residues. CDR3 region: CASSFQSETQYF. The CDR3 DNA sequence: TGTGCCAGCAGCTTTCAGTCGGAGACCCAGTACTTC. The full variable domain, its missing parts supplied by reference TRBV7-2 and TRBJ2-5, is GAGVSQSPSNKVTEKGKDVELRCDPISGHTALYWYRQSLGQGLEFLIYFQGNSAPDKSGLPSDRFSAERTGGSVSTLTIQRTQQEDSAVYLCASSFQSETQYFGPGTRLLVL.

In DNA, the CDR3 is TGTGCCAGCTCACCTTGGCAGGCTAATCAGCCCCAGCATTTT. Translation: CASSPWQANQPQHF. The chain carries TRBV18 and TRBJ1-5; D is undetermined. The V end lost 3 bases, the J end lost 4 bases, and 10 bases lay between the germline ends. This CDR3 comprises 14 residues. Germline CDR1 reads KGHSH; CDR2 reads LQKENI.

CDR3 nucleotide sequence: TGTGCCAGCAGCTCCCTACAAGAGACCCAGTACTTC. Translation gives CASSSLQETQYF. The chain is built from TRBV7-7 and TRBJ2-5; D remains ambiguous. This CDR3 region has 12 residues. Germline CDR1 is SSHAT and CDR2 is FNYEAQ (reference sequence). V dropped 4 bases and J dropped 2 bases, with 5 bases sitting between them. Combining the CDR3 with reference TRBV7-7 and TRBJ2-5 gives the whole variable domain GAGVSQSPRYKVTKRGQDVTLRCDPISSHATLYWYQQALGQGPEFLTYFNYEAQPDKSGLPSDRFSAERPEGSISTLTIQRTEQRDSAMYRCASSSLQETQYFGPGTRLLVL.

This chain uses TRBV7-9 with TRBJ1-2; 10 bases line up with TRBD1. Trimming removed 4 bases from V and 6 bases from J; junction bases left unmatched: 2. The CDR3 runs 13 residues. Germline CDR1 is SEHNR and CDR2 is FQNEAQ (reference sequence). Here the CDR3 DNA reads TGTGCCAGCAGCTCGGACAGGGGGAATGGCTACACCTTC. This gives the protein CASSSDRGNGYTF.

Of note for this clone: Other DNA sequences in this specimen translate into the identical CDR3. CDR3 sequence reads: CASSSYYEQYF. CDR3 in DNA: TGTGCCAGCAGTTCCTACTACGAGCAGTACTTC. This chain connects TRBV28 to TRBJ2-7; D uncertain. This CDR3 has 11 residues. V lost 4 bases, J lost 3 bases, and 4 bases lay in between. Germline V CDR1 and CDR2: MDHEN, SYDVKM.

This chain connects TRBV27 to TRBJ2-1, with 7 bases aligning to TRBD2. CDR1 and CDR2 from the germline V gene are MNHEY and SMNVEV (reference sequence). The CDR3 contains 15 residues. V lost 6 bases to trimming and J lost 0 bases; unmatched junction nucleotides: 5. CDR3 in DNA: TGTGCCAGCAGGGGGCGGGGGAGCTCCTACAATGAGCAGTTCTTC. Translating gives CASRGRGSSYNEQFF.